This T cell receptor beta chain was obtained from a study of CD8 T cells in Susac syndrome. Overall study findings and caveats: That the number of individuals in its TCR sequencing and HLA analysis was relatively small was acknowledged by the study.

Sequencing of TCR beta was carried out in blood CD8+ and CD4+ T cells. TEMRA cells were FACS-enriched, unlike CD8+ and CD4+ T cells, which were negatively isolated. V lost 3 bases and J lost 13, with 13 bases in between. Germline V gives CDR1 DFQATT, CDR2 SNEGSKA (reference sequence). The CDR3 loop spans 11 amino acids. With respect to this clonotype: Its antigen remains unidentified.

Reverse transcription used roughly 0.5 to 1 ug RNA and random hexamers. MiXCR, applied by TCRdb to the immunoSEQ multiplex PCR reads, yields one record per CDR3 protein. This table has about 160,000 distinct CDR3 sequences, approximately 94% appearing once. This TCR was recovered from a human donor with multiple sclerosis. Input material: CD4+ T cells from PBMCs. This chain uses TRBV20-1 with TRBJ2-1; D is perhaps TRBD1 or TRBD2 (5 bases each). The CDR3 coding sequence is TGCAGTGCTAGTCTACGGGACGATCAGTTCTTC. Translated, it gives CSASLRDDQFF.